The sample holds many counts of the clone carrying this T cell receptor (beta chain). What it binds is unknown. Profiles of TCR beta VDJ and CDR3 were generated from a genomic DNA template. TCRdb reprocessed the reads via MiXCR and lists one record per CDR3 protein. The table shows roughly 170,000 distinct CDR3 sequences, with 55% to 70% occurring only once. The source of the sample is a study of CD8+CD57+ T cells in acquired aplastic anemia. General study results and limits: Statistical testing detected no significant gap in CD8+ Simpson's diversity between patients and controls.

The germline gives CDR1 SGHRS, CDR2 YFSETQ. The V end was cut by 0 bases, the J end by 6 bases, with 9 bases between. This CDR3 spans 13 amino acids. J is TRBJ1-1 and V is TRBV5-1; D unclear. The specimen sequenced was sorted CD4+, CD8+, or CD8+CD57+ T cells (not recorded which) from PBMCs. This clonotype originated in a human donor in good health. CDR3 DNA sequence: TGCGCCAGCAGCTTGGAGGGAGGGTCTGAAGCTTTCTTT. Its protein product is CASSLEGGSEAFF.